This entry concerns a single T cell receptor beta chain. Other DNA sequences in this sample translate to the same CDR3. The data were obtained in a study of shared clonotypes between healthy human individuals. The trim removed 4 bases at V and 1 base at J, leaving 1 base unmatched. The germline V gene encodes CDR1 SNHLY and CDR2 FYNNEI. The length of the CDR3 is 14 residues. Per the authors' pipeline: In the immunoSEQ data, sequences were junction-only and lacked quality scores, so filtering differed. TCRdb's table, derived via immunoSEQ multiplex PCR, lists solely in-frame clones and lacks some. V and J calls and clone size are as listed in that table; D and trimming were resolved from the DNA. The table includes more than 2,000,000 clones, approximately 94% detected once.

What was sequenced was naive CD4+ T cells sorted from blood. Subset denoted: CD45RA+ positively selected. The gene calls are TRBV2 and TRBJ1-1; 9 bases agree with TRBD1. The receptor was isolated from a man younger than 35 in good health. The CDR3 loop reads CASSGQGGNTEAFF. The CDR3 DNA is TGTGCCAGCAGTGGACAGGGGGGGAACACTGAAGCTTTCTTT.